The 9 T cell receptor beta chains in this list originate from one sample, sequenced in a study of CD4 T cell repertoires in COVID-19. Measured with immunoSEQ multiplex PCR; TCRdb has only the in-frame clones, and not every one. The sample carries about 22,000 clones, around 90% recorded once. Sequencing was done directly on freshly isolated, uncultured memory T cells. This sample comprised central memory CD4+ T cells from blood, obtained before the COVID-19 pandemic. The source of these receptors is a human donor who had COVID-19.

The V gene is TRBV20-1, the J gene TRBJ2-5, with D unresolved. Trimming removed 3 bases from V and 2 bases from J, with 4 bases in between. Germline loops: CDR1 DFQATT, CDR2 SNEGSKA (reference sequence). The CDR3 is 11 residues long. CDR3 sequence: CSASRQETQYF. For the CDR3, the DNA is TGCAGTGCTAGCAGGCAAGAGACCCAGTACTTC.

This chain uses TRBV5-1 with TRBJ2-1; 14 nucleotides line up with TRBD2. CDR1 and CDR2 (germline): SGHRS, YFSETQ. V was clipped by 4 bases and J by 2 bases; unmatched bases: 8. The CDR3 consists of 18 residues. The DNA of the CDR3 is TGCGCCAGCAGCCCGGGACTAGCGGGAGTGGAGCCCTACAATGAGCAGTTCTTC. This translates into CASSPGLAGVEPYNEQFF.

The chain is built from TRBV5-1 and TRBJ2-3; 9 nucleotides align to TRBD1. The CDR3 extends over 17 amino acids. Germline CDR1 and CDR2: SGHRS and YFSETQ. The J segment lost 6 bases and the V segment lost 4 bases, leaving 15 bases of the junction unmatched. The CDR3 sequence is CASSTREPGQGRDTQYF. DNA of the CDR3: TGCGCCAGCAGCACGCGGGAACCGGGACAGGGTAGGGATACGCAGTATTTT.

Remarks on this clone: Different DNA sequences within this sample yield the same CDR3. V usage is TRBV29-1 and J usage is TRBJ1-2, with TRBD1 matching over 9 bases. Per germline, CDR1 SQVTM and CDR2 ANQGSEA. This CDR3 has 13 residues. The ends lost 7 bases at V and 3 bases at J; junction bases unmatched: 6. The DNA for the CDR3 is TGCAGCGCGACACAGGGGGCGGACTATGGCTACACCTTC. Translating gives CSATQGADYGYTF.

DNA of the CDR3: TGCGCCAGCAGAATGACAGGGGGAAGTTCCGAGACCCAGTACTTC. It is translated as CASRMTGGSSETQYF. The chain has TRBV5-1 and TRBJ2-5; the match to TRBD1 covers 9 bases. Germline V gene lookup returns CDR1 SGHRS and CDR2 YFSETQ. The CDR3 is 15 amino acids. With V trimmed by 5 bases and J by 5 bases, 10 bases remained unmatched.

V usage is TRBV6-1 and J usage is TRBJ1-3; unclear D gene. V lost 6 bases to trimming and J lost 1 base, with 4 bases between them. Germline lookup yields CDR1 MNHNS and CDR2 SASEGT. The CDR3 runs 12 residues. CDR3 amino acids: CASSPSGNTIYF. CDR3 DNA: TGTGCCAGCAGCCCTTCTGGAAACACCATATATTTT.

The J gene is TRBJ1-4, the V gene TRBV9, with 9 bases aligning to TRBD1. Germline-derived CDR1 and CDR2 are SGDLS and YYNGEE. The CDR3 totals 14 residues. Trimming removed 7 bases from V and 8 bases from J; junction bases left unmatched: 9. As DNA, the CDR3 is TGTGCCAGCGGACAAACAGGGGGCCCAGAAAAACTGTTTTTT. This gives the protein CASGQTGGPEKLFF.

The CDR3 DNA is TGTGCCTGGGCTGACCTCGGGGGTAGTTTTGAGCAGTTCTTC. Translation gives CAWADLGGSFEQFF. V and J are TRBV30 and TRBJ2-1; the D gene is possibly TRBD2 (6 bases). CDR3 length equals 14 residues. V was pared by 5 bases and J by 9 bases, with 20 bases between. Per the germline V gene, CDR1 is GTSNPN and CDR2 is SVGIG (reference sequence).

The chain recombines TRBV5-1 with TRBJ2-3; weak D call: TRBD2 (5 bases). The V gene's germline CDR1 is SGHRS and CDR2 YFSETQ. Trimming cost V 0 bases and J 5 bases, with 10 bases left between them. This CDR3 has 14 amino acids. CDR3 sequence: CASSLVGGVDTQYF. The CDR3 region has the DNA TGCGCCAGCAGCTTGGTAGGAGGAGTAGATACGCAGTATTTT.